The 21 T cell receptor beta chains presented below share a single source sample, sequenced in a study of T cell clonality in common variable immunodeficiency. TCRdb's copy holds only in-frame clones and misses some; the assay was immunoSEQ multiplex PCR. Singletons are absent from the sample, which has 35,000 to 45,000 clones. The sample was peripheral blood mononuclear cells. The receptors were sampled from a person aged 18 to 75 in good health.

Many counts were recorded for this clone. The read terminates 3 residues before the CDR3 end, so the remaining end is supplied by the germline J gene. The chain uses TRBV5-4 and TRBJ2-5, with D possibly TRBD1 on 6 matching bases. With 3 bases removed from V and 0 bases from J, the gap between germline ends came to 15 bases. The CDR3 is 16 amino acids. The germline CDR1 and CDR2 sequences are SGHNT and YYREEE (reference sequence). This chain's CDR3 is CASSSPGHLYQETQYF. CDR3 bases read: TGTGCCAGCAGCTCCCCGGGACACCTGTACCAAGAGACC.

There are many counts of this clone. The DNA ends 3 residues before the CDR3 does, and the rest of the CDR3 is filled in from the germline J gene. V gene TRBV20-1 combines with J gene TRBJ2-7; perhaps TRBD1 as D (5 bases). Per the germline V gene, CDR1 is DFQATT and CDR2 is SNEGSKA (reference sequence). Between the trimmed V and J ends, which lost 3 bases and 6 bases, there was a span of 15 bases. CDR3 size: 13 residues. CDR3 sequence reads: CSASLWGRGEQYF. CDR3 bases read: TGCAGTGCTAGCCTCTGGGGAAGGGGCGAG.

This clone showed up many times. Coverage ceases 3 residues before the CDR3 finishes, and the germline J gene fills in the end. The chain has TRBV30 and TRBJ2-5; TRBD1 might be the D (5 bases). V lost 3 bases, J lost 3 bases, and 23 bases lay in between. The CDR3 consists of 17 residues. The germline V gene has CDR1 GTSNPN and CDR2 SVGIG (reference sequence). The CDR3 region is CAWRKGRQGLKKETQYF. The CDR3 DNA, read in part, is TGTGCCTGGAGGAAGGGTCGGCAGGGTCTCAAGAAAGAGACC.

Note on this clone: The read finishes 3 residues shy of the CDR3 end, and the germline J gene is used to complete it. In the same sample, other DNA sequences code for this CDR3. V usage is TRBV18 and J usage is TRBJ1-3, with D tentatively TRBD1 (5 bases). The CDR3 has 16 amino acids. The germline V and J ends were trimmed by 0 bases and 4 bases, with 13 bases remaining between them. Germline V gene sequence: CDR1 KGHSH, CDR2 LQKENI. The CDR3 DNA, read in part, is TGTGCCAGCTCACCACCCCGAACCAGGGCCGGAAACACC. It translates to CASSPPRTRAGNT. The full CDR3 protein reads CASSPPRTRAGNTIYF.

This clone was observed at least ten times. The CDR3 end lies 3 residues beyond the end of the read and is filled in from the germline J gene. V and J are TRBV30 and TRBJ1-6, with unresolved D. The germline gives CDR1 GTSNPN, CDR2 SVGIG (reference sequence). V was clipped by 1 base and J by 7 bases, with 8 bases between them. The CDR3 extends over 13 amino acids. CDR3 loop: CAWSEGSNSPLHF. Incomplete CDR3 DNA: TGTGCCTGGAGTGAAGGTTCGAATTCACCC.

This clone was observed at least ten times. The read gets to within 3 residues of the CDR3 end, and the germline J gene fills in the rest. J is TRBJ2-7 and V is TRBV19; TRBD1 might be the D (5 bases). V was cut by 4 bases and J by 0 bases, with 19 bases left in between. The CDR3 is made up of 17 amino acids. Germline V gene lookup returns CDR1 LNHDA and CDR2 SQIVND (reference sequence). The chain's CDR3 is CASSNPSHRQTSYEQYF. CDR3 bases read: TGTGCCAGTAGTAATCCCTCCCACAGGCAGACCTCCTACGAG. Full variable domain (rest looked up from reference TRBV19 and TRBJ2-7): DGGITQSPKYLFRKEGQNVTLSCEQNLNHDAMYWYRQDPGQGLRLIYYSQIVNDFQKGDIAEGYSVSREKKESFPLTVTSAQKNPTAFYLCASSNPSHRQTSYEQYFGPGTRLTVT.

Note on this clone: Read coverage stops 3 residues before the CDR3 terminus; the germline J gene supplies the remainder. The rearrangement joins TRBV19 to TRBJ1-5; 7 bases agree with TRBD1. Germline CDR1 LNHDA, CDR2 SQIVND (reference sequence). This CDR3 is 14 amino acids long. Trimming removed 7 bases from V and 5 bases from J; junction bases left unmatched: 8. The DNA read from the CDR3 is TGTGCCAGTAACCCGGACAGGTTTTATCAGCCC. Translation gives CASNPDRFYQP. The full-length CDR3 reads as CASNPDRFYQPQHF.

A word on this clone: Coverage ceases 3 residues before the CDR3 finishes, and the germline J gene fills in the end. V and J are TRBV19 and TRBJ1-1; D gene uncertain. Germline values: CDR1 LNHDA, CDR2 SQIVND (reference sequence). The CDR3 is 14 residues long. The DNA read from the CDR3 is TGTGCCAGTAGTCCTCTAGCGGGGAACTACGAG. This gives the protein CASSPLAGNYE. The full CDR3 reads CASSPLAGNYEAFF.

This clone was detected many times. The read comes to an end 3 residues before the CDR3 does, leaving the germline J gene to fill in the end. V gene TRBV5-1 combines with J gene TRBJ1-1; perhaps TRBD1 as D (6 bases). Germline assignment: CDR1 SGHRS and CDR2 YFSETQ. The CDR3 loop spans 14 amino acids. V was clipped by 3 bases and J by 5 bases, with 14 bases between them. CDR3 residues: CASSSSARGTEAFF. CDR3 bases read: TGCGCCAGCAGCTCATCCGCCAGGGGAACTGAA.

There are a few counts of this clone. The read terminates 3 residues ahead of where the CDR3 ends, so the germline J gene completes it. The sample has other DNA sequences that encode this CDR3 too. The V call is TRBV5-1, the J call TRBJ1-1; maybe TRBD1 (6 bases). In germline, CDR1 is SGHRS, CDR2 YFSETQ. This CDR3 region has 13 residues. The V end was cut by 8 bases, the J end by 4 bases, with 15 bases between. The DNA read from the CDR3 is TGCGCCAGTAGGGCAGGAGGGGGCACTGAA. Residues: CASRAGGGTE. The complete CDR3 reads CASRAGGGTEAFF.

This clone was observed many times. The CDR3 end is not reached by the read, which stops 3 residues before it; the germline J gene fills it in. The V call is TRBV20-1, the J call TRBJ2-2; the D gene is possibly TRBD2 (7 bases). The CDR3 runs to 16 residues. V was pared by 0 bases and J by 7 bases, with 18 bases between. Germline CDR1 reads DFQATT; CDR2 reads SNEGSKA (reference sequence). The covered CDR3 bases are TGCAGTGCTAGAGATCTTGGCAGGGGAGGGATCGGGGAG. This codes for CSARDLGRGGIGE. The complete CDR3 protein is CSARDLGRGGIGELFF.

Many counts were recorded for this clone. The observed sequence ends 3 residues before the CDR3 terminus, with the missing tail filled in from the germline J gene. The chain has TRBV19 and TRBJ1-2; D is uncertain. The CDR3 runs to 12 residues. Germline V gene sequence: CDR1 LNHDA, CDR2 SQIVND (reference sequence). V lost 5 bases to trimming and J lost 5 bases, with 9 bases between them. The CDR3 sequence: CASSPGLYGYTF. The part of the CDR3 DNA that was read is TGTGCCAGTAGTCCCGGTTTATATGGC.

This clone appeared many times. The CDR3 goes on 3 residues after the read ends, and that part is filled in from the germline J gene. The rearrangement joins TRBV20-1 to TRBJ1-4; 8 bases match TRBD1. This CDR3 has 14 residues. V dropped 3 bases and J dropped 5; count of bases not matched to a gene: 5. In germline, CDR1 is DFQATT, CDR2 SNEGSKA (reference sequence). CDR3 bases read: TGCAGTGCTAGTCAGGGGGCTTACAATGAAAAA. The encoded protein is CSASQGAYNEK. From start to end, the CDR3 is CSASQGAYNEKLFF.

Only a few counts were recorded for this clone. The DNA ends 3 residues before the CDR3 does, and the rest of the CDR3 is filled in from the germline J gene. The V and J genes are TRBV2 and TRBJ2-1; D gene uncertain. CDR1 SNHLY and CDR2 FYNNEI come from the germline V gene. The CDR3 totals 15 residues. V lost 8 bases and J 8 bases, leaving 22 bases between the germline ends. The CDR3 reads CASSFNGGDWDEQFF. The part of the CDR3 DNA that was read is TGTGCCAGCTCTTTCAACGGCGGAGATTGGGATGAG.

This clone was observed at least ten times. The CDR3 end is not reached by the read, which stops 3 residues before it; the germline J gene fills it in. The genes are TRBV5-1 and TRBJ1-1, with 7 bases lining up with TRBD1. CDR1 is SGHRS and CDR2 is YFSETQ in the germline V gene. The CDR3 runs 14 residues. The trim removed 0 bases at V and 5 bases at J, leaving 4 bases unmatched. The CDR3 sequence is CASSLASGGTEAFF. The CDR3 bases that were read are TGCGCCAGCAGCTTGGCCTCAGGGGGGACTGAA.

This clone turned up a few times. The read ends 3 residues early relative to the CDR3; the germline J gene fills the gap. The V gene is TRBV5-1, the J gene TRBJ2-3; 11 bases fit TRBD1. Germline V gene sequence: CDR1 SGHRS, CDR2 YFSETQ. The CDR3 sequence is 17 residues long. Incomplete CDR3 DNA: TGCGCCAGCAGCGGGGGGACAGGGGGAGTGACAGAAGAGACG. It yields the protein CASSGGTGGVTEET. The whole CDR3 is CASSGGTGGVTEETQYF.

Remarks on this clone: The CDR3 goes on 3 residues after the read ends, and that part is filled in from the germline J gene. The V and J genes are TRBV19 and TRBJ1-2, with D perhaps TRBD1 (6 bases). The germline V gene has CDR1 LNHDA and CDR2 SQIVND (reference sequence). The CDR3 sequence is 15 residues long. CDR3 DNA, as far as it was read: TGTGCCAGTAGTATAGACGAGGGGGGGCCTTGTGAC. Translated, it gives CASSIDEGGPCD. The whole CDR3 protein is CASSIDEGGPCDYTF.

This clone was detected ten times or more. Read sequence stops 3 residues before the CDR3 end, and the germline J gene provides the missing end. The chain couples TRBV19 to TRBJ2-5, with 13 bases that match TRBD2. Germline trimming cut 4 bases from V and 4 bases from J; bases unmatched to any gene: 6. This CDR3 spans 16 amino acids. Germline V lookup: CDR1 LNHDA, CDR2 SQIVND (reference sequence). The sequenced part of the CDR3 DNA is TGTGCCAGTAGTACCACTAGCGGGGGGGCTGGAGAGACC. Protein product: CASSTTSGGAGET. The entire CDR3 protein reads CASSTTSGGAGETQYF.

This clone showed up many times. Read coverage stops 3 residues before the CDR3 terminus; the germline J gene supplies the remainder. The sample has other DNA sequences that encode this CDR3 too. The V and J genes are TRBV20-1 and TRBJ1-3; tentative D call: TRBD1 (6 bases). The CDR3 length is 14 residues. Trimming cost V 5 bases and J 1 base, with 12 bases left between them. CDR1 and CDR2 (germline): DFQATT, SNEGSKA (reference sequence). This CDR3 is CSALQGTSGNTIYF. The sequenced CDR3 bases are TGCAGTGCTCTACAGGGAACATCTGGAAACACC.

This clone was counted at least ten times. The read terminates 3 residues ahead of where the CDR3 ends, so the germline J gene completes it. The chain is built from TRBV5-1 and TRBJ2-3, with D hard to call. The CDR3 covers 17 residues. Trimming removed 3 bases at V and 2 bases at J, with 19 bases between. The germline gives CDR1 SGHRS, CDR2 YFSETQ. This CDR3 reads CASSSGPRPPVTDTQYF. The sequenced part of the CDR3 DNA is TGCGCCAGCAGCTCGGGTCCCCGCCCTCCAGTCACAGATACG.

Comments on this clone: Read sequence stops 3 residues before the CDR3 end, and the germline J gene provides the missing end. This chain connects TRBV18 to TRBJ1-1; D is possibly TRBD1 (5 bases). Per the germline V gene, CDR1 is KGHSH and CDR2 is LQKENI. The CDR3 length is 14 residues. Trimming shortened V by 3 bases and J by 1 base, and 9 bases separated the two germline ends. CDR3 sequence reads: CASSPQGANTEAFF. The part of the CDR3 DNA that was read is TGTGCCAGCTCACCTCAGGGTGCGAACACTGAA.